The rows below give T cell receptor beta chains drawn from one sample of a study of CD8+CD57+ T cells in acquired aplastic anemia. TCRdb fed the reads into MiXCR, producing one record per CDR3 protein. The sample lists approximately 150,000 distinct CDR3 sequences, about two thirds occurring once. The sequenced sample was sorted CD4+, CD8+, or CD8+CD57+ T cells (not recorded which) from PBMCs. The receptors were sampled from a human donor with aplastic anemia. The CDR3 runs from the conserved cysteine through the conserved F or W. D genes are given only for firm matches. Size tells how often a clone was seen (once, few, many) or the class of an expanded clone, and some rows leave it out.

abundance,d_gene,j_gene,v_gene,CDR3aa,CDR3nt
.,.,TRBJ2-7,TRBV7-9,CASSFSEGYEQYF,TGTGCCAGCAGCTTCTCGGAGGGATACGAGCAGTACTTC
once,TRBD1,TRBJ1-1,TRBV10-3,CATVDRVNTEAFF,TGTGCCACTGTGGACAGGGTGAACACTGAAGCTTTCTTT
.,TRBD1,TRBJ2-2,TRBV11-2,CASSLNGQGTGELFF,TGTGCCAGCAGCTTAAATGGACAGGGGACCGGGGAGCTGTTTTTT
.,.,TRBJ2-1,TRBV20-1,CSARVQENEQFF,TGCAGTGCTAGAGTTCAGGAAAATGAGCAGTTCTTC
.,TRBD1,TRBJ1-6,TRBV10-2,CASRDSFYNSPLHF,TGCGCCAGCCGGGACAGTTTTTATAATTCACCCCTCCACTTT
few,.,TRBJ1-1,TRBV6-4,CASSESRNTEAFF,TGTGCCAGCAGTGAATCCAGGAACACTGAAGCTTTCTTT
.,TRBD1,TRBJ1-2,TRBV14,CASSHGTETNYGYTF,TGTGCCAGCAGCCATGGGACAGAAACTAACTATGGCTACACCTTC
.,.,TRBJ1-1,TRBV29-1,CSVALLADNTEAFF,TGCAGCGTTGCGTTGCTTGCAGACAACACTGAAGCTTTCTTT
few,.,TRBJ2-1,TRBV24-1,CATSDGSRNEQFF,TGTGCCACCAGTGACGGGAGCCGGAATGAGCAGTTCTTC
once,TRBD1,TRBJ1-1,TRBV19,CASSNPETGDTEAFF,TGTGCCAGTAGTAACCCCGAGACAGGGGACACTGAAGCTTTCTTT
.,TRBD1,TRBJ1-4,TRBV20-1,CSAGTGHNEKLFF,TGCAGTGCCGGGACAGGGCATAATGAAAAACTGTTTTTT
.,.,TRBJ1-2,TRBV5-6,CASSLRRSYTF,TGTGCCAGCAGCTTACGACGGAGCTACACCTTC
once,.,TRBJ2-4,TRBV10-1,CASSTGRSKNIQYF,TGCGCCAGCAGTACCGGAAGAAGCAAAAACATTCAGTACTTC
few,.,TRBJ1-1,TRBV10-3,CAIREVVTNTEAFF,TGTGCCATCAGGGAAGTGGTTACGAACACTGAAGCTTTCTTT
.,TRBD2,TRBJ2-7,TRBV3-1,CASSLGRGAAEQYF,TGTGCCAGCAGTCTTGGGCGGGGGGCGGCCGAGCAGTACTTC
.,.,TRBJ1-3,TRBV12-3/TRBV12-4,CASSFLDGTIYF,TGTGCCAGCAGTTTCCTCGATGGCACCATATATTTT
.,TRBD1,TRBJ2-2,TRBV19,CASRTGLTGELFF,TGTGCCAGTAGGACAGGGCTGACCGGGGAGCTGTTTTTT